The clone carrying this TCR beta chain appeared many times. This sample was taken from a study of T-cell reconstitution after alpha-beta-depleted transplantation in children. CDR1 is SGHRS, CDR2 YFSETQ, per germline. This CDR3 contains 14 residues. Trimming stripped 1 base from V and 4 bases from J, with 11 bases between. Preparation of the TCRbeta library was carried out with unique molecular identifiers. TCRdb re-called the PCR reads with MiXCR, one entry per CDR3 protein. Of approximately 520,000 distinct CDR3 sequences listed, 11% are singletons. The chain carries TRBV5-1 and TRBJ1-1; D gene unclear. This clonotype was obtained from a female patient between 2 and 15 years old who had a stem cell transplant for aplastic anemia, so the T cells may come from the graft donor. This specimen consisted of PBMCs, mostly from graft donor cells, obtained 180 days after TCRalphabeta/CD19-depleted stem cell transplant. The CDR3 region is CASSLRYGGTEAFF. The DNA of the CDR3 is TGCGCCAGCAGCTTGAGGTATGGTGGCACTGAAGCTTTCTTT.